This T cell receptor beta chain originates from a study of metastatic and nonmetastatic thyroid tumors. Turning to the study itself: Repertoires from blood and tumor or nodule tissue of malignant and benign thyroid patients were compared.

In its sample, this clone was seen many times. A clone one base away is much larger, so this may be a read error. No patient received treatment before thyroid surgery. Per the germline V gene, CDR1 is LNHDA and CDR2 is SQIVND (reference sequence). This CDR3 is built from 13 residues. TCRdb re-called the PCR reads through MiXCR. Among about 40,000 clones listed, approximately 19% were seen once. The sequenced sample was tumor tissue. The TCR originated in a female donor with papillary thyroid cancer or a benign thyroid nodule (not recorded which). Some clones in this sample may be carry-over from other donors' samples. This sequence joins TRBV19 and TRBJ1-6, with D possibly matching TRBD1 (6 bases). DNA for the CDR3: TGTGCCAGTACCTTTAGGGGGAATTCACCCTTCCACTTT. It specifies CASTFRGNSPFHF. Full variable domain (outside the CDR3, taken from reference TRBV19 and TRBJ1-6): DGGITQSPKYLFRKEGQNVTLSCEQNLNHDAMYWYRQDPGQGLRLIYYSQIVNDFQKGDIAEGYSVSREKKESFPLTVTSAQKNPTAFYLCASTFRGNSPFHFGNGTRLTVT.